This T cell receptor beta chain was observed in a study of HIV-infected patients and healthy controls. Findings of the study overall: Comparisons were complicated because patients and controls had unequal numbers of distinct sequences. Healthy controls shared more CDR3 sequences between individuals than HIV-infected patients did. Eight alpha and eight beta V genes differed significantly in mean usage between HIV-infected patients and controls.

Follow-up blood was drawn about 14 weeks, roughly three months, after antiretroviral therapy began. No cell fractionation was done, so the repertoire covers all unsorted peripheral blood T cells. cDNA was made from roughly 500 ng RNA using alpha and beta constant primers. Using multiplexing indices, alpha and beta chain libraries were generated apart by chain-specific third strand synthesis. Each CDR3 protein is one row after TCRdb ran MiXCR on the 5' RACE reads. The repertoire holds fewer than 6,500 distinct CDR3 sequences, with roughly 8.7% as singletons. Trimming removed 3 bases at V and 0 bases at J, with 12 bases between. The CDR3 is made up of 16 amino acids. Germline V gene data show CDR1 as MDHEN and CDR2 as SYDVKM. This clonotype was seen repeatedly, ten times or more. Its antigen remains unknown.

This TCR was recovered from an adult with HIV infection. The material was blood, obtained during antiretroviral therapy. The gene calls are TRBV28 and TRBJ2-1, with D maybe TRBD1 (5 bases). In DNA form, the CDR3 reads TGTGCCAGCAGTTTCTACAGGCGAAGCTCCTACAATGAGCAGTTCTTC. Translated: CASSFYRRSSYNEQFF.